These 19 T cell receptor beta chains originate from one sample sequenced in a study of CD8+ T cells in alopecia areata. TCR sequencing used cDNA made by reverse transcription of extracted RNA. Sequencing used immunoSEQ multiplex PCR; TCRdb keeps in-frame clones, though not all of them. The sample offers 20,000 or so clones and no singletons, the top ten holding approximately 30%. Sorting of pooled cutaneous lymph node cells was based on CD4, CD8alpha, NKG2D, NKG2ACE and other markers. Sequencing was carried out using CD8+ T cells sorted from a lymph node. The receptor set was obtained from a C3H/HeJ mouse with alopecia areata. These mice share the MHC haplotype H2-k.

Comment on this clone: The gene symbols are mouse symbols. Incomplete CDR3 DNA: TGTGCCAGCTATTCGGGACAGGGGGCAGAA. Translated: CASYSGQGAE. The whole CDR3 is CASYSGQGAETLYF. This rearrangement joins TRBV2 to TRBJ2-3, with 10 bases matching TRBD1. The CDR3 end is not reached by the read, which stops 4 residues before it; the germline J gene fills it in. Germline CDR1 and CDR2: LGHNA and YSYQKL. V shed 8 bases and J 3 bases; nucleotides not matched to a gene: 5. This CDR3 has 14 amino acids.

By sample share, this clone is medium-sized. The listed genes are named as in mouse. The read ends 4 residues early relative to the CDR3; the germline J gene fills the gap. The rearrangement joins TRBV1 to TRBJ1-4; 7 positions match TRBD1. Germline V gene lookup returns CDR1 NSQYPW and CDR2 LRSPGD (reference sequence). J gave up 1 base and V 3 bases, and 2 bases lay outside the gene matches. This CDR3 has 15 amino acids. The DNA read from the CDR3 is TGCACCTGCAGTGCCCGGGACAGTTCCAACGAA. Protein: CTCSARDSSNE. The entire CDR3 protein is CTCSARDSSNERLFF.

On this clone: Gene names are mouse gene names. The CDR3 end lies 4 residues beyond the end of the read and is filled in from the germline J gene. The genes are TRBV1 and TRBJ2-5; no reliable D call. Per germline, CDR1 NSQYPW and CDR2 LRSPGD (reference sequence). There are 13 residues in the CDR3. The sequenced CDR3 bases are TGCACCTGCAGTGCAGGGTTAGAAGAC. This encodes CTCSAGLED. The entire CDR3 is CTCSAGLEDTQYF.

This clone appeared many times. Mouse names are used for the genes. With the read ending 4 residues before the CDR3 end, the germline J gene is used to fill in that end. The V and J genes are TRBV13-3 and TRBJ2-5, with TRBD2 matching over 9 bases. The germline gives CDR1 NNHDY, CDR2 SYVADS. The length of the CDR3 is 13 residues. CDR3 DNA, as far as it was read: TGTGCCAGCAGTGATTGGGGGGGCGAC. Translated: CASSDWGGD. The whole CDR3 protein is CASSDWGGDTQYF.

In regard to this clone: Gene names and germline match the mouse. From the germline J gene comes the end of the CDR3, since the read stops 4 residues before it. This chain joins TRBV1 and TRBJ1-4; D might be TRBD1 (5 bases). Germline V gene sequence: CDR1 NSQYPW, CDR2 LRSPGD (reference sequence). There are 15 residues in the CDR3. Trimming took off 1 base at V and 3 bases at J, with 9 bases between the two ends. Partial CDR3 DNA: TGCACCTGCAGTGCAGGGACAAAAACCAACGAA. Encoded protein: CTCSAGTKTNE. The full CDR3 sequence reads CTCSAGTKTNERLFF.

This clone was counted many times. Mouse names are used for the genes. This chain's CDR3 is CASSDSGGPYEQYF. CDR3 bases read: TGTGCCAGCAGTGATTCTGGGGGGCCCTAT. The chain recombines TRBV13-3 with TRBJ2-7, with 8 bases that match TRBD2. The read gets to within 4 residues of the CDR3 end, and the germline J gene fills in the rest. J gave up 2 bases and V 1 base, and 2 bases lay outside the gene matches. Germline CDR1 NNHDY, CDR2 SYVADS. CDR3 size: 14 residues.

This clone was detected ten times or more. TCRdb's protein and the translated DNA diverge at residue 13; the protein reported here is the translation of the DNA. Gene names are the mouse ones. The read terminates 3 residues before the CDR3 end, so the remaining end is supplied by the germline J gene. V and J are TRBV1 and TRBJ1-6; D is perhaps TRBD1 (6 bases). TRBJ1-6 is an ORF, with its function uncertain. CDR3 length: 16 residues. Germline V gives CDR1 NSQYPW, CDR2 LRSPGD (reference sequence). Trimming removed 3 bases at V and 0 bases at J, with 9 bases between. The part of the CDR3 DNA that was read is TGCACCTGCAGTGCCGTCAGGGGTTCCTATAATTCGCCC. Its protein product is CTCSAVRGSYNSP. The CDR3 as a whole reads CTCSAVRGSYNSPLYF.

About this clone itself: TCRdb's protein sequence differs at residue 16 from the translated DNA; the protein presented here follows the DNA. Mouse gene names and germline throughout. The CDR3 end is not reached by the read, which stops 3 residues before it; the germline J gene fills it in. This chain uses TRBV19 with TRBJ1-6; 12 bases are a match to TRBD1. TRBJ1-6 is known as an ORF, though its function is uncertain. With V trimmed by 0 bases and J by 0 bases, 4 bases remained unmatched. This CDR3 is built from 19 residues. Per germline, CDR1 FNHDT and CDR2 SITEND (reference sequence). The CDR3 region is CASSIEGQGAYSYNSPLYF. The covered CDR3 bases are TGTGCCAGCAGTATAGAGGGACAGGGGGCCTATTCCTATAATTCGCCC.

As to this clone: All gene names here are mouse names. Sequencing ends 4 residues short of the CDR3 end; the germline J gene provides the rest. This rearrangement joins TRBV19 to TRBJ2-3; possibly TRBD2 for D (6 bases). The germline V gene encodes CDR1 FNHDT and CDR2 SITEND (reference sequence). V lost 2 bases and J 0 bases, leaving 10 bases between the germline ends. The CDR3 extends over 15 amino acids. The CDR3 protein is CASSIGGPSAETLYF. CDR3 DNA, as far as it was read: TGTGCCAGCAGTATTGGGGGACCTAGTGCAGAA.

This clone came up many times. Gene names refer to mouse genes. Read sequence stops 4 residues before the CDR3 end, and the germline J gene provides the missing end. V usage is TRBV13-3 and J usage is TRBJ2-1, with a possible D match to TRBD2 (7 bases). This CDR3 contains 16 residues. CDR1 and CDR2 from the germline V gene are NNHDY and SYVADS. Trimming took 0 bases from V and 0 from J, leaving 10 bases between them. The CDR3 sequence: CASSDEGGDNYAEQFF. The part of the CDR3 DNA that was read is TGTGCCAGCAGTGATGAGGGGGGGGATAACTATGCT.

This clone was detected a few times. Mouse gene names apply. With the read ending 4 residues before the CDR3 end, the germline J gene is used to fill in that end. The chain links TRBV13-1 to TRBJ1-1, with D maybe TRBD1 (6 bases). Looked up from germline, CDR1 is NSHNY and CDR2 is SYGAGN. This CDR3 spans 13 amino acids. The sequenced part of the CDR3 DNA is TGTGCCAGCAGCTTCAGGGGAGAGGCA. This encodes CASSFRGEA. The entire CDR3 protein reads CASSFRGEAEVFF.

This clone showed up just a few times. These gene names are mouse names. Sequencing ends 4 residues short of the CDR3 end; the germline J gene provides the rest. V usage is TRBV13-2 and J usage is TRBJ1-1; 11 nucleotides agree with TRBD1. Unmatched junction bases numbered 2, after V lost 0 bases and J lost 4 bases. Germline-derived CDR1 and CDR2 are NNHNN and SYGAGS (reference sequence). CDR3 size: 15 residues. The CDR3 sequence: CASGDADRGRTEVFF. Incomplete CDR3 DNA: TGTGCCAGCGGTGATGCGGACAGGGGGCGCACA.

The sample holds a few counts of this clone. Gene names are the mouse ones. The DNA ends 4 residues before the CDR3 does, and the rest of the CDR3 is filled in from the germline J gene. The gene calls are TRBV19 and TRBJ2-2; D unclear. V was clipped by 0 bases and J by 1 base, with 4 bases between them. Germline-derived CDR1 and CDR2 are FNHDT and SITEND (reference sequence). The CDR3 has 14 residues. The covered CDR3 bases are TGTGCCAGCAGTATAGTTGGAAACACCGGG. Amino acids: CASSIVGNTG. The entire CDR3 protein is CASSIVGNTGQLYF. Drawing the rest from reference TRBV19 and TRBJ2-2, the complete variable domain is GGIITQTPKFLIGQEGQKLTLKCQQNFNHDTMYWYRQDSGKGLRLIYYSITENDLQKGDLSEGYDASREKKSSFSLTVTSAQKNEMAVFLCASSIVGNTGQLYFGEGSKLTVL.

This clone was found many times. Germline and genes: mouse. Read coverage stops 4 residues before the CDR3 terminus; the germline J gene supplies the remainder. The chain joins TRBV13-1 to TRBJ2-3, with no clear D. In germline, CDR1 is NSHNY, CDR2 SYGAGN. The CDR3 sequence is 12 residues long. The V end was cut by 4 bases, the J end by 3 bases, with 6 bases between. CDR3 loop: CASSPLAETLYF. CDR3 DNA (partial): TGTGCCAGCAGTCCACTGGCAGAA.

This clone has just a few counts. Any gene name here is a mouse gene name. The read falls 4 residues short of the CDR3 end, and the missing part is taken from the germline J gene. The chain employs TRBV29 and TRBJ2-7, with 10 positions matching TRBD2. The CDR3 has 13 amino acids. From germline, CDR1 is MSHET and CDR2 SYDVDS. This CDR3 is CASSLDWGYEQYF. CDR3 DNA (partial): TGTGCTAGCAGTTTGGACTGGGGGTAT.

This clone has a count of ten or more. Germline and genes here are mouse. CDR3 bases read: TGTGCCAGCAGTAACAGGGTCTCC. This gives the protein CASSNRVS. The full CDR3 reads CASSNRVSDYTF. The genes are TRBV13-3 and TRBJ1-2; D perhaps matches TRBD1 (6 bases). The CDR3 end falls 4 residues outside the read, so it is completed with the germline J gene. Germline V lookup: CDR1 NNHDY, CDR2 SYVADS. The CDR3 covers 12 residues. Trimming took off 4 bases at V and 4 bases at J, with 8 bases between the two ends.

This clone was seen many times. Genes here carry mouse names. The read terminates 4 residues ahead of where the CDR3 ends, so the germline J gene completes it. This sequence joins TRBV1 and TRBJ2-5, with 9 positions matching TRBD2. Germline V gene lookup returns CDR1 NSQYPW and CDR2 LRSPGD (reference sequence). The CDR3 totals 15 residues. V dropped 2 bases and J dropped 1; count of bases not matched to a gene: 1. The CDR3 is CTCSANWGDQDTQYF. Partial CDR3 DNA: TGCACCTGCAGTGCAAACTGGGGGGACCAAGAC.

Details on this clone: The gene names here belong to mouse. Read coverage stops 4 residues before the CDR3 terminus; the germline J gene supplies the remainder. This chain connects TRBV13-3 to TRBJ2-5; a weak D match, TRBD2 (7 bases). The V gene lost 5 bases and the J gene lost 2 bases, with 18 bases spanning the gap. CDR3 length: 16 residues. Germline V CDR1 and CDR2: NNHDY, SYVADS. Here the CDR3 reads CASSPNGGRGQDTQYF. The CDR3 bases that were read are TGTGCCAGCAGCCCCAACGGGGGGCGCGGCCAAGAC.

As for this clone: Any gene name here is a mouse gene name. Coverage ceases 4 residues before the CDR3 finishes, and the germline J gene fills in the end. The chain recombines TRBV13-2 with TRBJ2-1; the match to TRBD1 covers 9 bases. V lost 3 bases to trimming and J lost 6 bases; unmatched junction nucleotides: 7. Germline values: CDR1 NNHNN, CDR2 SYGAGS (reference sequence). The CDR3 has 15 amino acids. The sequenced CDR3 bases are TGTGCCAGCGGTGTCCCGGGACAGGGCTTTGCT. It encodes CASGVPGQGFA. The CDR3 reads in full as CASGVPGQGFAEQFF.